This TCR beta chain derives from a study of graft-versus-host responses after intestinal transplantation. A note on this clone: Its antigen is not identified.

Germline CDR1 is MDHEN and CDR2 is SYDVKM. V trimming: 2 bases; J trimming: 2 bases; junction bases outside the gene matches: 5. CDR3 length equals 15 residues. Libraries were prepared by immunoSEQ multiplex PCR; TCRdb keeps only in-frame clonotypes and omits some of them. The sample has roughly 120,000 clones, approximately 95% seen once. The specimen comprised unstimulated CD8+ T cells sorted from spleen or lymph node cells, sampled before intestinal transplant. This sequence was found in a human donor who received an intestinal transplant. The V gene is TRBV28, the J gene TRBJ2-7; 8 nucleotides match TRBD1. DNA for the CDR3: TGTGCCAGCAGTTTACTTCAGGGGGCTACCTACGAGCAGTACTTC. It encodes CASSLLQGATYEQYF.